This section outlines one TCR beta chain sequence together with its context. What it binds is unknown. The data originate from a study of blood T cells in healthy people across ages. Study outcomes and limitations: A strong correlation was found between TCR beta diversity and the percentage of naive T cells. Long-lived donors exceeded aged donors in naive CD4+ cells and diversity.

A second PCR of about 7 to 12 cycles used a sample-barcoded 5' primer and a J-beta primer mix. A template-switch adaptor containing 12 random nucleotides labeled each cDNA molecule. TCRdb re-called the 5' RACE reads with MiXCR, one entry per CDR3 protein. The sample lists 2 million or so distinct CDR3 sequences, roughly 52% occurring once. V shed 8 bases and J 11 bases; nucleotides not matched to a gene: 26. There are 18 residues in the CDR3. Germline CDR1 and CDR2: SQVTM and ANQGSEA. The specimen was blood. This clonotype was obtained from a woman aged 40 to 50 in good health. V is TRBV29-1 and J is TRBJ2-5, with 13 bases aligning to TRBD2. The CDR3 loop reads CSHLSKRLAGGGVNEQYF. DNA for the CDR3: TGCAGCCACCTTTCCAAAAGACTAGCGGGGGGTGGAGTTAATGAGCAGTACTTC.